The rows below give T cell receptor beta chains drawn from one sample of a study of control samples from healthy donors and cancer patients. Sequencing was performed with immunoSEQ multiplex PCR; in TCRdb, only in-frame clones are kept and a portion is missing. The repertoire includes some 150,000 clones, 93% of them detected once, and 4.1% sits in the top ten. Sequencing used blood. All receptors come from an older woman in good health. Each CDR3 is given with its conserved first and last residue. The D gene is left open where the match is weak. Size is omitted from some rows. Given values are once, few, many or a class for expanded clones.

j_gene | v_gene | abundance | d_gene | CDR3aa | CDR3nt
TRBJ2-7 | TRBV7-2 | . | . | CASSLAGGPYEQYF | TGTGCCAGCAGCTTAGCGGGGGGACCCTACGAGCAGTACTTC
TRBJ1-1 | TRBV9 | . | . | CASSEEVGDTEAFF | TGTGCCAGCAGCGAAGAGGTGGGTGACACTGAAGCTTTCTTT
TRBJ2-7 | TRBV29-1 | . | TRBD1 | CSAGQGEGEQYF | TGCAGCGCCGGACAGGGAGAAGGGGAGCAGTACTTC
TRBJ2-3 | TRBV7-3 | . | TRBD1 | CASSLGTAFSTDTQYF | TGTGCCAGCAGCCTCGGGACAGCTTTTAGCACAGATACGCAGTATTTT
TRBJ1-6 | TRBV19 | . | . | CASSILSPLHF | TGTGCCAGTAGTATTCTCTCACCCCTCCACTTT
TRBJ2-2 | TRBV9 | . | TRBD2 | CASRPGTSGISGELFF | TGTGCCAGCAGACCCGGGACTAGCGGTATTTCCGGGGAGCTGTTTTTT
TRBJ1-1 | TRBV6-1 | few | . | CASSERGGTEAFF | TGTGCCAGCAGTGAAAGAGGGGGAACAGAAGCTTTCTTT
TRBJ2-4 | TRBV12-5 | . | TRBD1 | CASGRGQGLAKNIQYF | TGTGCTAGTGGACGGGGACAGGGTCTAGCCAAAAACATTCAGTACTTC
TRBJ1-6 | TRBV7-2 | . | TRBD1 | CASSFRQGSYNSPLHF | TGTGCCAGCAGCTTCAGACAGGGCTCCTATAATTCACCCCTCCACTTT
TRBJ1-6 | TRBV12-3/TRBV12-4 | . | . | CASSLGWGSPLHF | TGTGCCAGCAGCCTGGGGTGGGGTTCACCCCTCCACTTT
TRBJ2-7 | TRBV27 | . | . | CASSYGTRPYEQYF | TGTGCCAGCAGTTACGGTACTCGTCCCTACGAGCAGTACTTC